This TCR beta chain came from a study of control samples from healthy donors and cancer patients. In germline, CDR1 is SEHNR, CDR2 FQNEAQ (reference sequence). The CDR3 sequence is 15 residues long. Trimming shortened V by 1 base and J by 4 bases, and 14 bases separated the two germline ends. Sequencing was performed with immunoSEQ multiplex PCR; in TCRdb, only in-frame clones are kept and a portion is missing. The sample has 55,000 to 70,000 clones, roughly 90% seen once. The chain is built from TRBV7-9 and TRBJ2-7, with no clear D. The sample comprised PBMCs. This clonotype originated in a man in his sixties with colorectal cancer. The DNA of the CDR3 is TGTGCCAGCAGCTTAGGAGGCCAGCCAGCATACGAGCAGTACTTC. This translates into CASSLGGQPAYEQYF.